Listed below are T cell receptor beta chains from one sample, sequenced in a study of glioma-infiltrating T cells. TCRdb redid the calling of the multiplex PCR reads with MiXCR, one entry per CDR3 protein. This sample has some 190,000 distinct CDR3 sequences, with approximately 30% found just once. Specimen: glioma tissue, nonneoplastic brain tissue, or PBMCs (not recorded which). The origin of the receptors is a human donor with low-grade glioma or glioblastoma, undergoing nonglioma brain surgery, or in good health (not recorded which). The CDR3 runs from the conserved cysteine through the conserved F or W. Each record gives: D gene, clone size, V gene, J gene, CDR3 protein, CDR3 DNA. The D gene is left open where the match is weak. Some rows have no size entry. The others give once, few or many, or a class for an expanded clone.

>TRBD2|many|TRBV6-1|TRBJ2-5
CASSPSAGDETQYF
TGTGCCAGCAGCCCCTCTGCGGGAGACGAGACCCAGTACTTC
>-|many|TRBV7-9|TRBJ1-1
CASSLGGGSAEAFF
TGTGCCAGCAGCTTAGGTGGGGGGAGCGCTGAAGCTTTCTTT
>TRBD1|many|TRBV4-1|TRBJ1-6
CASSQTGVYSPLHF
TGCGCCAGCAGCCAGACAGGGGTTTATTCACCCCTCCACTTT
>TRBD1|many|TRBV6-6|TRBJ2-7
CASSYGTAVDEQYF
TGTGCCAGCAGTTACGGGACAGCAGTTGACGAGCAGTACTTC
>-|many|TRBV6-2/TRBV6-3|TRBJ2-7
CASSWVSYEQYF
TGTGCCAGCAGTTGGGTATCCTACGAGCAGTACTTC
>TRBD1|-|TRBV2|TRBJ2-2
CASGQGAGGELFF
TGTGCCAGCGGACAGGGGGCAGGCGGGGAGCTGTTTTTT
>-|many|TRBV6-6|TRBJ2-3
CASSYSSTGVTSTDTQYF
TGTGCCAGCAGTTACTCGAGTACTGGGGTCACTAGCACAGATACGCAGTATTTT
>-|many|TRBV4-1|TRBJ1-2
CASSQEESSSVYGYTF
TGCGCCAGCAGCCAAGAGGAGTCTTCCAGCGTCTATGGCTACACCTTC
>-|many|TRBV6-1|TRBJ2-7
CASSQRRYEQYF
TGTGCCAGCAGTCAGAGGCGGTACGAGCAGTACTTC
>-|many|TRBV4-1|TRBJ1-3
CASSQSDTAFSGNTIYF
TGCGCCAGCAGCCAATCGGACACCGCCTTCTCTGGAAACACCATATATTTT
>-|-|TRBV7-9|TRBJ1-4
CASSLALGEKLFF
TGTGCCAGCAGCTTAGCGCTGGGGGAAAAACTGTTTTTT
>-|-|TRBV29-1|TRBJ1-1
CSVEDMGREAFF
TGCAGCGTTGAAGATATGGGGCGGGAGGCTTTCTTT
>-|many|TRBV10-3|TRBJ2-3
CAIRAAGDTDTQYF
TGTGCCATCAGGGCGGCAGGCGACACAGATACGCAGTATTTT
>-|-|TRBV7-9|TRBJ2-4
CASSSTYGGRDADIQYF
TGTGCCAGCAGCTCTACATACGGCGGCCGGGACGCAGACATTCAGTACTTC
>-|few|TRBV19|TRBJ1-2
CASTEVDNYGYTF
TGTGCCAGTACTGAGGTAGACAACTATGGCTACACCTTC
>TRBD2|-|TRBV29-1|TRBJ2-7
CSVIRVVAGGGGQYF
TGCAGCGTTATCAGGGTAGTAGCGGGAGGAGGGGGGCAGTACTTC
>TRBD2|-|TRBV12-3/TRBV12-4|TRBJ2-3
CASSFRGGLAGVRDTQYF
TGTGCCAGCAGTTTCCGAGGGGGACTAGCGGGAGTTAGAGATACGCAGTATTTT
>-|few|TRBV2|TRBJ2-5
CASSGADEETQYF
TGTGCCAGCAGCGGGGCGGATGAAGAGACCCAGTACTTC
>-|many|TRBV7-8|TRBJ1-1
CASSPGADEAFF
TGTGCCAGCAGCCCGGGGGCTGATGAAGCTTTCTTT
>-|-|TRBV4-1|TRBJ2-3
CASSRWSPSTDTQYF
TGCGCCAGCAGCCGCTGGAGTCCAAGCACAGATACGCAGTATTTT
>TRBD1|many|TRBV7-9|TRBJ2-7
CASSHIDRGNEQYF
TGTGCCAGCAGCCACATTGACAGGGGGAACGAGCAGTACTTC
>TRBD2|-|TRBV7-9|TRBJ2-7
CASSFMRAREGLSYEQYF
TGTGCCAGCAGCTTTATGCGGGCGCGGGAGGGCCTCTCCTACGAGCAGTACTTC
>TRBD1|-|TRBV11-1|TRBJ2-7
CASSLAGTGGHEQYF
TGTGCCAGCAGCTTAGCGGGGACAGGGGGCCACGAGCAGTACTTC
>-|-|TRBV12-3/TRBV12-4|TRBJ2-5
CASSLGINQETQYF
TGTGCCAGCAGTTTAGGTATCAACCAAGAGACCCAGTACTTC
>-|many|TRBV27|TRBJ2-1
CASSWTEGEQFF
TGTGCCAGCAGTTGGACCGAGGGTGAGCAGTTCTTC
>-|-|TRBV6-1|TRBJ1-1
CASSESGSSFRTEALF
TGTGCGAGCAGTGAAAGCGGAAGCTCGTTCAGAACTGAAGCTTTATTT
>TRBD2|many|TRBV27|TRBJ2-2
CASSTISGGVPGELFF
TGTGCCAGCAGTACGATCAGCGGGGGAGTCCCCGGGGAGCTGTTTTTT
>TRBD2|many|TRBV4-2|TRBJ2-3
CASSQDLAGGPDTQYF
TGTGCCAGCAGCCAAGATCTAGCGGGAGGGCCAGATACGCAGTATTTT
>-|many|TRBV27|TRBJ2-7
CASSLTPGSVYEQYF
TGTGCCAGCAGTTTAACCCCAGGGAGTGTGTACGAGCAGTACTTC
>-|-|TRBV11-2|TRBJ2-7
CASSPNRDPAYEQYF
TGTGCCAGCAGCCCCAACCGGGACCCAGCCTACGAGCAGTACTTC
>-|-|TRBV4-3|TRBJ2-1
CASSQRGRTAGHNEQFF
TGCGCCAGCAGCCAGAGGGGTCGTACGGCAGGTCACAATGAGCAGTTCTTC
>-|many|TRBV3-1|TRBJ2-7
CASSRDNRREQYF
TGTGCCAGCAGCCGGGACAACAGGAGGGAGCAGTACTTC
>TRBD2|once|TRBV7-9|TRBJ2-1
CASRGRDNEQFF
TGTGCCAGCCGCGGGAGGGACAATGAGCAGTTCTTC
>TRBD1|many|TRBV27|TRBJ2-7
CASSSTGTGGSYEQYF
TGTGCCAGCAGTTCCACCGGGACAGGGGGCTCCTACGAGCAGTACTTC
>-|many|TRBV20-1|TRBJ1-5
CSARLINTDQPQHF
TGCAGTGCAAGACTAATAAACACAGATCAGCCCCAGCATTTT
>-|-|TRBV28|TRBJ1-4
CASSRPTGLATNEKLFF
TGTGCCAGCAGTCGACCTACAGGGCTTGCAACTAATGAAAAACTGTTTTTT
>TRBD2|-|TRBV25-1|TRBJ2-3
CASSELTSGPTDTQYF
TGTGCCAGCAGTGAATTGACTAGCGGCCCCACAGATACGCAGTATTTT
>-|many|TRBV5-1|TRBJ1-1
CASSFAGNTEAFF
TGCGCCAGCAGCTTTGCAGGGAACACTGAAGCTTTCTTT
>TRBD1|many|TRBV28|TRBJ1-1
CASSLLGTGRLNTEAFF
TGTGCCAGCAGTTTATTAGGGACAGGACGATTGAACACTGAAGCTTTCTTT
>-|many|TRBV10-2|TRBJ2-3
CASSGLTVTDTQYF
TGCGCCAGCAGTGGGCTTACGGTCACAGATACGCAGTATTTT
>-|many|TRBV29-1|TRBJ1-5
CSVGGWESGQPQHF
TGCAGCGTTGGGGGGTGGGAATCTGGTCAGCCCCAGCATTTT
>-|many|TRBV10-3|TRBJ2-3
CAISPTPDLSTDTQYF
TGTGCCATCAGTCCCACTCCGGACTTAAGCACAGATACGCAGTATTTT